The 30 T cell receptor beta chains below all came from one sample that was sequenced in a study of shared clonotypes between healthy human individuals. Libraries were prepared by immunoSEQ multiplex PCR; TCRdb keeps only in-frame clonotypes and omits some of them. The repertoire holds 1.4 million or so clones, with approximately 98.5% as singletons. Sequencing was carried out using naive CD4+ T cells sorted from blood. This sample's subset: CD45RA+ positively selected. The receptor source for this set is a man aged 25-45 years in good health.

The V and J genes are TRBV5-1 and TRBJ2-5, with 9 bases identical to TRBD2. The CDR3 runs to 16 residues. V shed 4 bases and J 5 bases; nucleotides not matched to a gene: 12. Germline-derived CDR1 and CDR2 are SGHRS and YFSETQ. CDR3 bases: TGCGCCAGCAGCCCCGGCTTGGGCGGGAGGGTTGAGACCCAGTACTTC. Translation gives CASSPGLGGRVETQYF.

The J gene is TRBJ2-3, the V gene TRBV5-4; TRBD1 matches at 8 bases. J was trimmed by 7 bases and V by 0 bases; bases with no gene match: 7. Germline loops: CDR1 SGHNT, CDR2 YYREEE (reference sequence). This CDR3 spans 15 amino acids. This CDR3 is CASSLGGQGAYTQYF. The DNA for the CDR3 is TGTGCCAGCAGCTTGGGAGGCCAGGGGGCTTATACGCAGTATTTT.

The chain carries TRBV4-1 and TRBJ2-3; 12 nucleotides align to TRBD2. With 6 bases clipped from V and 2 bases from J, the junction kept 9 bases outside the gene matches. The CDR3 sequence is 17 residues long. CDR1 and CDR2 from the germline V gene are MGHRA and YSYEKL. CDR3 sequence: CASRLAGGRRNTDTQYF. The CDR3 DNA reads TGCGCCAGCAGGCTAGCGGGAGGGAGAAGAAACACAGATACGCAGTATTTT.

The chain recombines TRBV30 with TRBJ2-2; D is possibly TRBD1 or TRBD2 (6 bases each). CDR1 GTSNPN and CDR2 SVGIG come from the germline V gene (reference sequence). The V and J ends lost 2 bases and 0 bases respectively, with 13 bases between them. The CDR3 runs to 16 residues. Here the CDR3 DNA reads TGTGCCTGGAGTCCCGGACAGCGGGCGAACACCGGGGAGCTGTTTTTT. This gives the protein CAWSPGQRANTGELFF.

The rearrangement uses TRBV7-6 and TRBJ2-3; D not certain. Germline CDR1 and CDR2: SGHVS and FNYEAQ. The V end was cut by 1 base, the J end by 5 bases, with 10 bases between. The CDR3 covers 14 residues. The CDR3 nucleotides read TGTGCCAGCAGCTTAGATCTAAACCAAGATACGCAGTATTTT. Translating gives CASSLDLNQDTQYF.

In its sample, this clone was seen once. The rearrangement uses TRBV5-1 and TRBJ2-3, with D maybe TRBD2 (5 bases). This CDR3 spans 18 amino acids. Trimming left V 0 bases short and J 1 base short, with 18 bases between. Germline CDR1 SGHRS, CDR2 YFSETQ. The CDR3 loop reads CASSLAYPPRGGTDTQYF. The CDR3 region has the DNA TGCGCCAGCAGCTTGGCCTATCCCCCTCGGGGAGGCACAGATACGCAGTATTTT. Using reference TRBV5-1 and TRBJ2-3 for the parts outside the CDR3, the full variable domain is KAGVTQTPRYLIKTRGQQVTLSCSPISGHRSVSWYQQTPGQGLQFLFEYFSETQRNKGNFPGRFSGRQFSNSRSEMNVSTLELGDSALYLCASSLAYPPRGGTDTQYFGPGTRLTVL.

The chain has TRBV29-1 and TRBJ1-1, with 9 bases aligning to TRBD1. CDR1 and CDR2 (germline): SQVTM, ANQGSEA. This CDR3 region has 14 residues. V lost 7 bases and J lost 1; bases outside the gene matches: 7. The CDR3 DNA follows: TGCAGCGCCACCCCGGGACAGGGGAACACTGAAGCTTTCTTT. It encodes CSATPGQGNTEAFF. Filled out from reference TRBV29-1 and TRBJ1-1, the complete variable domain reads SAVISQKPSRDICQRGTSLTIQCQVDSQVTMMFWYRQQPGQSLTLIATANQGSEATYESGFVIDKFPISRPNLTFSTLTVSNMSPEDSSIYLCSATPGQGNTEAFFGQGTRLTVV.

This chain uses TRBV5-4 with TRBJ2-3; no clear D gene. CDR1 and CDR2 from the germline V gene are SGHNT and YYREEE (reference sequence). V was cut by 9 bases and J by 0 bases, with 20 bases left in between. CDR3 length: 16 amino acids. Here the CDR3 reads CATASPEKSSTDTQYF. The CDR3, as DNA: TGTGCCACCGCTTCACCGGAAAAATCTAGCACAGATACGCAGTATTTT.

This chain joins TRBV4-3 and TRBJ2-1, with a tentative D call TRBD2 (5 bases). The CDR3 has 15 residues. Trimming took off 0 bases at V and 6 bases at J, with 12 bases between the two ends. CDR1 LGHNA and CDR2 YSLEER come from the germline V gene. The CDR3 DNA follows: TGCGCCAGCAGCCAAGATCTGGGGAGAGGCAATGAGCAGTTCTTC. Amino acid sequence: CASSQDLGRGNEQFF.

V usage is TRBV29-1 and J usage is TRBJ1-1, with a tentative D call TRBD1 (6 bases). CDR1 is SQVTM, CDR2 ANQGSEA, per germline. Trimming cost V 2 bases and J 4 bases, with 14 bases left between them. The CDR3 has 14 amino acids. The CDR3 loop reads CSVERAGEGTEAFF. CDR3 nucleotide sequence: TGCAGCGTTGAAAGAGCAGGGGAGGGCACTGAAGCTTTCTTT.

To note about this clone: This sample also contains other DNA sequences that code for the same CDR3. The chain uses TRBV28 and TRBJ1-2, with D hard to call. Germline CDR1 is MDHEN and CDR2 is SYDVKM. Trimming removed 1 base from V and 4 bases from J, with 4 bases in between. This CDR3 is built from 12 residues. CDR3 in DNA: TGTGCCAGCAGTTTATCTCGCTATGGCTACACCTTC. The encoded protein is CASSLSRYGYTF.

The chain combines TRBV27 with TRBJ2-7; 14 nucleotides match TRBD2. The CDR3 covers 16 residues. Germline V gives CDR1 MNHEY, CDR2 SMNVEV (reference sequence). Unmatched junction bases numbered 2, after V lost 4 bases and J lost 0 bases. The CDR3 region is CASSSGLAGGSYEQYF. CDR3 nucleotides: TGTGCCAGCAGTTCCGGACTAGCGGGAGGCTCCTACGAGCAGTACTTC.

This chain joins TRBV7-3 and TRBJ2-3, with 10 bases aligning to TRBD2. CDR3 length: 14 amino acids. Germline loops: CDR1 SGHTA, CDR2 FQGTGA. The junction had 2 bases not matched to a gene; V was cut back by 4 bases and J by 4 bases. CDR3 loop: CASSSLAGADTQYF. CDR3 coding DNA: TGTGCCAGCAGCTCTCTAGCGGGAGCAGATACGCAGTATTTT.

The chain carries TRBV6-5 and TRBJ2-1; the D gene is possibly TRBD1 (5 bases). Germline values: CDR1 MNHEY, CDR2 SVGAGI. The CDR3 loop spans 14 amino acids. The ends were cut back, 2 bases at V and 5 bases at J, with 10 bases in the middle. The chain's CDR3 is CASSYTGLNNEQFF. Here the CDR3 DNA reads TGTGCCAGCAGTTACACAGGCCTGAACAATGAGCAGTTCTTC.

This clone is a singleton in its sample. The chain has TRBV30 and TRBJ2-3; the match to TRBD2 covers 7 bases. The CDR3 loop spans 14 amino acids. V dropped 2 bases and J dropped 2; count of bases not matched to a gene: 4. Germline V CDR1 and CDR2: GTSNPN, SVGIG (reference sequence). The CDR3 coding sequence is TGTGCCTGGAGTTGGCTAGCGGCCACAGATACGCAGTATTTT. Its protein product is CAWSWLAATDTQYF.

The chain recombines TRBV6-1 with TRBJ2-3; weak D call: TRBD2 (6 bases). V lost 4 bases and J lost 4, with 18 bases in between. The CDR3 length is 16 residues. Germline CDR1 reads MNHNS; CDR2 reads SASEGT. The CDR3 is CASSGPGSNWADTQYF. CDR3 coding DNA: TGTGCCAGCAGTGGTCCCGGGAGTAATTGGGCAGATACGCAGTATTTT.

The V and J genes are TRBV7-9 and TRBJ2-7, with D possibly being TRBD2 (6 bases). Trimming removed 10 bases from V and 0 bases from J, with 16 bases in between. Germline-derived CDR1 and CDR2 are SEHNR and FQNEAQ (reference sequence). The CDR3 contains 14 residues. The CDR3 here is CATSGGTVSYEQYF. As DNA, the CDR3 is TGTGCCACCTCTGGGGGGACGGTCTCCTACGAGCAGTACTTC.

The J gene is TRBJ2-7, the V gene TRBV9, with 7 bases lining up with TRBD2. Germline V gives CDR1 SGDLS, CDR2 YYNGEE. Unmatched junction bases numbered 6, after V lost 0 bases and J lost 0 bases. The CDR3 spans 16 residues. CDR3 region: CASSVGPSGSSYEQYF. The CDR3 region has the DNA TGTGCCAGCAGCGTAGGTCCTAGCGGAAGCTCCTACGAGCAGTACTTC.

The chain has TRBV11-2 and TRBJ1-5; tentatively, D is TRBD1 (6 bases). Germline V gene sequence: CDR1 SGHAT, CDR2 FQNNGV. This CDR3 is 15 amino acids long. The ends were cut back, 5 bases at V and 8 bases at J, with 19 bases in the middle. CDR3: CASSPGTTIIKPQHF. CDR3 DNA sequence: TGTGCCAGCAGCCCGGGGACAACGATTATCAAGCCCCAGCATTTT.

V gene TRBV18 combines with J gene TRBJ1-4, with no clear D. V was cut by 3 bases and J by 0 bases, with 11 bases left in between. CDR1 and CDR2 (germline): KGHSH, LQKENI. This CDR3 region has 16 residues. CDR3 coding DNA: TGTGCCAGCTCACCTAATTCCGTTGCAACTAATGAAAAACTGTTTTTT. Residues: CASSPNSVATNEKLFF. Complete variable domain (other parts from reference TRBV18 and TRBJ1-4): NAGVMQNPRHLVRRRGQEARLRCSPMKGHSHVYWYRQLPEEGLKFMVYLQKENIIDESGMPKERFSAEFPKEGPSILRIQQVVRGDSAAYFCASSPNSVATNEKLFFGSGTQLSVL.

The chain joins TRBV14 to TRBJ2-3; D perhaps matches TRBD1 (5 bases). The CDR3 extends over 16 amino acids. Germline-derived CDR1 and CDR2 are SGHDN and FVKESK. Trimming removed 3 bases from V and 3 bases from J, with 16 bases in between. The CDR3 spells CASSQALWGLTDTQYF. CDR3 DNA sequence: TGTGCCAGCAGCCAGGCGCTGTGGGGCCTGACAGATACGCAGTATTTT.

This chain joins TRBV5-1 and TRBJ2-1; 7 bases match TRBD1. The germline V gene has CDR1 SGHRS and CDR2 YFSETQ. The length of the CDR3 is 16 residues. J gave up 2 bases and V 1 base, and 6 bases lay outside the gene matches. For the CDR3, the DNA is TGCGCCAGCAGCTTGACCACAGGGGCGGCCTACAATGAGCAGTTCTTC. This translates into CASSLTTGAAYNEQFF. The entire variable domain, with the rest obtained from reference TRBV5-1 and TRBJ2-1, is as follows: KAGVTQTPRYLIKTRGQQVTLSCSPISGHRSVSWYQQTPGQGLQFLFEYFSETQRNKGNFPGRFSGRQFSNSRSEMNVSTLELGDSALYLCASSLTTGAAYNEQFFGPGTRLTVL.

Notes on this clone: The sample carries other DNA sequences with the same CDR3. The chain employs TRBV18 and TRBJ2-5; D unclear. The CDR3 is made up of 12 amino acids. V gave up 2 bases and J gave up 4 bases, with 5 bases separating them. The germline V gene has CDR1 KGHSH and CDR2 LQKENI. The CDR3 spells CASSPGTETQYF. The DNA for the CDR3 is TGTGCCAGCTCACCAGGAACAGAGACCCAGTACTTC. Full variable domain (rest looked up from reference TRBV18 and TRBJ2-5): NAGVMQNPRHLVRRRGQEARLRCSPMKGHSHVYWYRQLPEEGLKFMVYLQKENIIDESGMPKERFSAEFPKEGPSILRIQQVVRGDSAAYFCASSPGTETQYFGPGTRLLVL.

The V call is TRBV27, the J call TRBJ2-7, with 10 bases lining up with TRBD2. Germline CDR1 is MNHEY and CDR2 is SMNVEV (reference sequence). V shed 6 bases and J 4 bases; nucleotides not matched to a gene: 6. The CDR3 runs 14 residues. DNA for the CDR3: TGTGCCAGCAGCCTAGGACTAGCGGCTTACGAGCAGTACTTC. Protein sequence: CASSLGLAAYEQYF.

This rearrangement joins TRBV2 to TRBJ1-1; the D gene is possibly TRBD1 (5 bases). The CDR3 runs to 12 residues. CDR1 and CDR2 from the germline V gene are SNHLY and FYNNEI. V was cut by 7 bases and J by 1 base, with 7 bases left in between. The DNA for the CDR3 is TGTGCCAGCACGCAGGGGAACACTGAAGCTTTCTTT. This encodes CASTQGNTEAFF.

The chain has TRBV5-1 and TRBJ2-5; 10 nucleotides line up with TRBD2. The CDR3 runs to 16 residues. V shed 4 bases, J shed 5 bases, and the junction held 11 bases outside the gene matches. CDR1 is SGHRS and CDR2 is YFSETQ in the germline V gene. The CDR3 DNA reads as TGCGCCAGCAGCCGCCAGCGGGAGGGCCCTAGGGAGACCCAGTACTTC. Amino acid sequence: CASSRQREGPRETQYF. The whole variable domain, remainder taken from reference TRBV5-1 and TRBJ2-5, is KAGVTQTPRYLIKTRGQQVTLSCSPISGHRSVSWYQQTPGQGLQFLFEYFSETQRNKGNFPGRFSGRQFSNSRSEMNVSTLELGDSALYLCASSRQREGPRETQYFGPGTRLLVL.

The V and J genes are TRBV5-1 and TRBJ2-5, with D tentatively TRBD2 (6 bases). The ends were cut back, 1 base at V and 2 bases at J, with 15 bases in the middle. CDR3 length: 16 amino acids. Germline V gives CDR1 SGHRS, CDR2 YFSETQ. The CDR3: CASSLMTGVGQETQYF. CDR3 coding DNA: TGCGCCAGCAGCTTGATGACGGGAGTCGGGCAAGAGACCCAGTACTTC.

The V call is TRBV10-1, the J call TRBJ2-3; the D gene could be TRBD1 or TRBD2 (5 bases each). This CDR3 contains 16 residues. Per germline, CDR1 WNHNN and CDR2 SYGVQD (reference sequence). The V end was cut by 3 bases, the J end by 3 bases, with 16 bases between. Here the CDR3 reads CASSDSIRGRTDTQYF. For the CDR3, the DNA is TGCGCCAGCAGTGATTCGATTAGGGGACGGACAGATACGCAGTATTTT.

Points on this clone: Other DNA sequences from this sample encode an identical CDR3 as well. This chain joins TRBV28 and TRBJ1-5; D gene unclear. Germline CDR1 MDHEN, CDR2 SYDVKM. V gave up 3 bases and J gave up 0 bases, with 3 bases separating them. The CDR3 loop spans 13 amino acids. For the CDR3, the DNA is TGTGCCAGCAGTTTTGCTAGCAATCAGCCCCAGCATTTT. Translation gives CASSFASNQPQHF.

The J gene is TRBJ2-5, the V gene TRBV20-1; D not resolved. The V gene lost 5 bases and the J gene lost 4 bases, with 8 bases spanning the gap. The germline V gene encodes CDR1 DFQATT and CDR2 SNEGSKA (reference sequence). The CDR3 consists of 11 residues. The chain's CDR3 is CSAPKVETQYF. The CDR3 bases are TGCAGTGCTCCCAAGGTAGAGACCCAGTACTTC.